One sample yielded the 13 T cell receptor beta chains listed below, sequenced in a study of T cells in narcolepsy. Profiled with immunoSEQ multiplex PCR; TCRdb holds only in-frame clones, not every one. The sample gives 20,000 to 30,000 clones, approximately 85% of which show up once; less than 1.5% is in the top ten. Material: CD45RA- memory CD4+ T cells from PBMCs. The receptors come from a human donor with narcolepsy.

The chain links TRBV5-1 to TRBJ1-3; no definite D call. The CDR3 totals 16 residues. The ends were cut back, 1 base at V and 0 bases at J, with 11 bases in the middle. From germline, CDR1 is SGHRS and CDR2 YFSETQ. The CDR3 bases are TGCGCCAGCAGCTTGACAGCCGGGAACTCTGGAAACACCATATATTTT. Its protein is CASSLTAGNSGNTIYF.

This clone was detected a few times. V and J are TRBV4-2 and TRBJ2-7; 8 nucleotides line up with TRBD2. Losses at the gene ends were 0 bases for V and 5 bases for J; bases not matched to a gene: 9. The CDR3 covers 16 residues. Germline CDR1 reads LGHNA; CDR2 reads YNFKEQ. The CDR3 protein is CASSQEAQREFDEQYF. CDR3 nucleotide sequence: TGTGCCAGCAGCCAAGAAGCCCAGCGGGAGTTCGACGAGCAGTACTTC.

This clone was detected only once. The chain couples TRBV2 to TRBJ2-1; TRBD2 might be the D (6 bases). Germline assignment: CDR1 SNHLY and CDR2 FYNNEI. This CDR3 has 15 amino acids. Trimming took off 11 bases at V and 5 bases at J, with 22 bases between the two ends. This CDR3 is CASKRRLAPDNEQFF. The DNA for the CDR3 is TGTGCCTCCAAGAGGAGGCTAGCGCCTGACAATGAGCAGTTCTTC.

The chain carries TRBV27 and TRBJ2-3; TRBD1 might be the D (6 bases). The CDR3 is made up of 15 amino acids. The germline CDR1 and CDR2 sequences are MNHEY and SMNVEV (reference sequence). V was clipped by 3 bases and J by 0 bases, with 10 bases between them. CDR3 sequence (DNA): TGTGCCAGCAGTTTCCTGGGGGCCAGCACAGATACGCAGTATTTT. This codes for CASSFLGASTDTQYF.

The chain combines TRBV7-2 with TRBJ1-4; D is unclear. The ends were cut back, 3 bases at V and 8 bases at J, with 7 bases in the middle. The CDR3 is 12 residues long. Germline assignment: CDR1 SGHTA and CDR2 FQGNSA. The CDR3 region is CASSFRGEKLFF. As DNA, the CDR3 is TGTGCCAGCAGCTTTCGGGGAGAAAAACTGTTTTTT.

The rearrangement links TRBV21-1 to TRBJ2-7; the table's TRBD1 call for D was not verified on the DNA. TRBV21-1 is described as a pseudogene. The CDR3 consists of 14 residues. The CDR3 coding sequence is TGTGCCAGCAGCAAAGGCAGGGGGCTCGACGAGCAGTACTTC. Amino acid sequence: CASSKGRGLDEQYF.

The J gene is TRBJ2-5, the V gene TRBV7-8; D gene uncertain. The CDR3 is made up of 11 amino acids. Germline CDR1 and CDR2: SGHVS and FQNEAQ. V lost 8 bases, J lost 3 bases, and 7 bases lay in between. The CDR3 region is CASVREETQYF. The CDR3, as DNA: TGTGCCAGCGTCCGGGAAGAGACCCAGTACTTC.

CDR3 sequence (DNA): TGTGCCAGCAGTCCCGGACTAGGATCCAGGGAGCAGTTCTTC. Its protein product is CASSPGLGSREQFF. The chain combines TRBV28 with TRBJ2-1, with 7 bases lining up with TRBD2. The CDR3 is 14 amino acids. The J segment lost 10 bases and the V segment lost 5 bases, leaving 11 bases of the junction unmatched. From germline, CDR1 is MDHEN and CDR2 SYDVKM.

The rearrangement joins TRBV2 to TRBJ1-5, with TRBD1 as a possible D gene (5 bases). CDR1 and CDR2 (germline): SNHLY, FYNNEI. This CDR3 has 14 residues. The V and J ends lost 5 bases and 2 bases respectively, with 10 bases between them. In DNA form, the CDR3 reads TGTGCCAGCAGTAAGGGGAACGGCAATCAGCCCCAGCATTTT. It specifies CASSKGNGNQPQHF.

The chain is built from TRBV19 and TRBJ2-7; 8 positions match TRBD1. This CDR3 contains 13 residues. CDR1 LNHDA and CDR2 SQIVND come from the germline V gene (reference sequence). With V trimmed by 5 bases and J by 3 bases, 3 bases remained unmatched. The CDR3 coding sequence is TGTGCCAGTAGTGAGGGACAGGACTACGAGCAGTACTTC. Translating it yields CASSEGQDYEQYF.

The rearrangement links TRBV19 to TRBJ2-7; 12 bases agree with TRBD2. Germline lookup yields CDR1 LNHDA and CDR2 SQIVND (reference sequence). The CDR3 contains 14 residues. The V gene end was trimmed by 5 bases and the J gene end by 2 bases; junction bases not matched to a gene: 1. The CDR3 region is CASSRTSGTYEQYF. As DNA, the CDR3 is TGTGCCAGTAGTCGGACTAGCGGGACCTACGAGCAGTACTTC.

The genes are TRBV29-1 and TRBJ1-2; weak D call: TRBD1 (6 bases). V gave up 8 bases and J gave up 8 bases, with 24 bases separating them. Germline V gives CDR1 SQVTM, CDR2 ANQGSEA. The CDR3 length is 14 residues. CDR3 protein: CSSEMGQFPNGYTF. The CDR3 bases are TGCAGCTCTGAAATGGGACAATTCCCCAACGGCTACACCTTC.

J is TRBJ2-5 and V is TRBV10-3, with 7 bases that match TRBD1. CDR1 is ENHRY, CDR2 SYGVKD, per germline. The V segment lost 5 bases and the J segment 5 bases; nucleotides outside the gene matches: 11. The CDR3 has 15 residues. CDR3 in amino acids: CAISKTGKVEETQYF. The CDR3 nucleotides are TGTGCCATCAGTAAGACAGGGAAGGTAGAGGAGACCCAGTACTTC.